Below, 5 T cell receptor beta chains from the same sample are listed, as sequenced in a study of immune cell composition in non-small cell lung cancer. Profiling relied on immunoSEQ multiplex PCR, and the TCRdb table lists in-frame clones only, not all of them. The repertoire holds around 10,000 clones, with 55% to 75% as singletons. The sequencing input was lung tumor tissue. Receptors originate from a human donor with non-small cell lung cancer.

This clone appeared a few times. The gene calls are TRBV10-3 and TRBJ1-3; 10 bases are a match to TRBD1. With 5 bases clipped from V and 6 bases from J, the junction kept 4 bases outside the gene matches. The CDR3 runs 14 residues. The V gene's germline CDR1 is ENHRY and CDR2 SYGVKD. CDR3 DNA sequence: TGTGCCATCAGTATGACAGGGGGCGAAAACACCATATATTTT. As protein: CAISMTGGENTIYF.

The J gene is TRBJ2-3, the V gene TRBV6-4; TRBD1 matches 8 bases. The germline V gene encodes CDR1 MRHNA and CDR2 SNTAGT. The J segment lost 5 bases and the V segment lost 2 bases, leaving 6 bases of the junction unmatched. This CDR3 contains 15 residues. In DNA, the CDR3 is TGTGCCAGCAGTGACACCAGGACAGGGCTAGATACGCAGTATTTT. Protein sequence: CASSDTRTGLDTQYF.

The V gene is TRBV19, the J gene TRBJ2-2; D may match TRBD1 or TRBD2 (6 bases each). The CDR3 totals 14 residues. Germline V gene data show CDR1 as LNHDA and CDR2 as SQIVND (reference sequence). Trimming took off 4 bases at V and 6 bases at J, with 12 bases between the two ends. CDR3 DNA: TGTGCCAGTAGTACCCCCCGGGGGCCCGGGGAGCTGTTTTTT. Protein product: CASSTPRGPGELFF.

The CDR3 loop is CASKWGDLNTEAFF. CDR3 in DNA: TGTGCCAGTAAATGGGGGGACTTGAACACTGAAGCTTTCTTT. The V gene is TRBV11-3, the J gene TRBJ1-1, with TRBD1 as a possible D gene (5 bases). Trimming took 9 bases from V and 0 from J, leaving 14 bases between them. This CDR3 is 14 amino acids long. The germline gives CDR1 SGHNT, CDR2 YENEEA. Full variable domain (missing parts from reference TRBV11-3 and TRBJ1-1): EAGVVQSPRYKIIEKKQPVAFWCNPISGHNTLYWYLQNLGQGPELLIRYENEEAVDDSQLPKDRFSAERLKGVDSTLKIQPAELGDSAVYLCASKWGDLNTEAFFGQGTRLTVV.

This clone came up once. The rearrangement links TRBV11-3 to TRBJ1-1; D gene uncertain. V was clipped by 5 bases and J by 0 bases, with 22 bases between them. CDR1 SGHNT and CDR2 YENEEA come from the germline V gene. The CDR3 extends over 18 amino acids. CDR3 DNA: TGTGCCAGCAGCCTTAGTCCCAGAGTGGGCAGAGTGAACACTGAAGCTTTCTTT. It yields the protein CASSLSPRVGRVNTEAFF.